Listed below are T cell receptor beta chains from one sample, sequenced in a study of cytomegalovirus exposure and HLA in healthy donors. The method was immunoSEQ multiplex PCR; TCRdb's version includes in-frame clones alone and lacks a portion of them. The repertoire consists of over 130,000 clones, with approximately 79% occurring once and the leading ten covering around 6.6%. The specimen was PBMCs. These receptors came from a man aged 45 to 65 in good health and CMV-seropositive. Each CDR3 is given with its conserved first and last residue. Each record gives: J gene, D gene, V gene, clone size, CDR3 protein, CDR3 DNA. The D gene is left open where the match is weak. Expanded clones are given a class, and other clones once, few, many or no size at all.

j_gene: TRBJ1-1
d_gene: NA
v_gene: TRBV5-1
abundance: NA
CDR3aa: CASSLSQGTTEAFF
CDR3nt: TGCGCCAGCAGCTTGAGTCAGGGGACCACTGAAGCTTTCTTT

j_gene: TRBJ2-7
d_gene: NA
v_gene: TRBV15
abundance: NA
CDR3aa: CATSREGDEQYF
CDR3nt: TGTGCCACCAGCAGAGAAGGGGACGAGCAGTACTTC

j_gene: TRBJ2-7
d_gene: TRBD2
v_gene: TRBV5-4
abundance: NA
CDR3aa: CASKSGTSGGSYEQYF
CDR3nt: TGTGCCAGCAAGTCCGGGACTAGCGGCGGTTCCTACGAGCAGTACTTC

j_gene: TRBJ2-7
d_gene: TRBD2
v_gene: TRBV7-9
abundance: NA
CDR3aa: CASSSPALSGTNYEQYF
CDR3nt: TGTGCCAGCAGCTCACCTGCCCTCAGCGGGACTAACTACGAGCAGTACTTC

j_gene: TRBJ2-5
d_gene: TRBD2
v_gene: TRBV27
abundance: NA
CDR3aa: CASSLAQGLAGETQYF
CDR3nt: TGTGCCAGCAGTTTAGCACAAGGACTAGCGGGAGAGACCCAGTACTTC

j_gene: TRBJ2-3
d_gene: NA
v_gene: TRBV6-1
abundance: few
CDR3aa: CASSGTLFGPDTQYF
CDR3nt: TGTGCCAGCAGTGGGACACTGTTCGGGCCAGATACGCAGTATTTT

j_gene: TRBJ2-7
d_gene: TRBD2
v_gene: TRBV27
abundance: NA
CDR3aa: CASSPLPGLAAPSYEQYF
CDR3nt: TGTGCCAGCAGTCCTCTTCCGGGACTAGCGGCGCCTTCCTACGAGCAGTACTTC

j_gene: TRBJ1-5
d_gene: TRBD1
v_gene: TRBV2
abundance: NA
CDR3aa: CASRGQLSNQPQHF
CDR3nt: TGTGCCAGCAGGGGACAGCTCAGCAATCAGCCCCAGCATTTT

j_gene: TRBJ2-1
d_gene: TRBD2
v_gene: TRBV19
abundance: NA
CDR3aa: CATTTGTSGVYNEQFF
CDR3nt: TGTGCCACCACCACCGGGACTAGCGGGGTTTACAATGAGCAGTTCTTC

j_gene: TRBJ1-3
d_gene: NA
v_gene: TRBV5-1
abundance: NA
CDR3aa: CASSMNVPSEDTIYF
CDR3nt: TGCGCCAGCAGTATGAACGTCCCGTCCGAGGACACCATATATTTT

j_gene: TRBJ1-2
d_gene: NA
v_gene: TRBV28
abundance: NA
CDR3aa: CASSIGGPYGYTF
CDR3nt: TGTGCCAGCAGCATCGGGGGACCCTATGGCTACACCTTC

j_gene: TRBJ2-2
d_gene: NA
v_gene: TRBV28
abundance: few
CDR3aa: CASSFVSRTGELFF
CDR3nt: TGTGCCAGCAGTTTCGTTTCCCGCACCGGGGAGCTGTTTTTT

j_gene: TRBJ2-5
d_gene: NA
v_gene: TRBV5-1
abundance: once
CDR3aa: CASSSNQGFQETQYF
CDR3nt: TGCGCCAGCAGCTCGAACCAGGGTTTTCAAGAGACCCAGTACTTC

j_gene: TRBJ1-2
d_gene: NA
v_gene: TRBV18
abundance: NA
CDR3aa: CASSPPSDRTSNTYGYTF
CDR3nt: TGTGCCAGCTCACCGCCTTCGGACAGAACTTCTAACACTTATGGCTACACCTTC

j_gene: TRBJ2-5
d_gene: TRBD2
v_gene: TRBV18
abundance: NA
CDR3aa: CASSPRTSGDQETQYF
CDR3nt: TGTGCCAGCTCACCTCGGACTAGCGGAGACCAAGAGACCCAGTACTTC

j_gene: TRBJ2-7
d_gene: NA
v_gene: TRBV13
abundance: few
CDR3aa: CASSYGDSSIYEQYF
CDR3nt: TGTGCCAGCAGTTACGGTGACAGTTCAATCTACGAGCAGTACTTC

j_gene: TRBJ1-2
d_gene: NA
v_gene: TRBV9
abundance: NA
CDR3aa: CASSLSPGVDYGYTF
CDR3nt: TGTGCCAGCAGCCTTTCCCCAGGGGTCGACTATGGCTACACCTTC

j_gene: TRBJ2-7
d_gene: NA
v_gene: TRBV14
abundance: NA
CDR3aa: CASSPIGSSYEQYF
CDR3nt: TGTGCCAGCAGCCCCATTGGGAGTAGCTACGAGCAGTACTTC

j_gene: TRBJ1-5
d_gene: NA
v_gene: TRBV6-5
abundance: NA
CDR3aa: CASQYLGAQHF
CDR3nt: TGTGCCAGCCAATATCTAGGGGCCCAGCATTTT

j_gene: TRBJ2-1
d_gene: TRBD1
v_gene: TRBV12-5
abundance: NA
CDR3aa: CASGGTVHNEQFF
CDR3nt: TGTGCTAGTGGAGGGACAGTCCACAATGAGCAGTTCTTC

j_gene: TRBJ2-1
d_gene: NA
v_gene: TRBV7-2
abundance: NA
CDR3aa: CASSLRRDEQFF
CDR3nt: TGTGCCAGCAGCCTCAGGAGGGATGAGCAGTTCTTC

j_gene: TRBJ1-4
d_gene: NA
v_gene: TRBV7-9
abundance: NA
CDR3aa: CASSLARDEKLFF
CDR3nt: TGTGCCAGCAGCTTAGCCCGAGATGAAAAACTGTTTTTT

j_gene: TRBJ2-7
d_gene: NA
v_gene: TRBV5-1
abundance: NA
CDR3aa: CASSWGAYEQYF
CDR3nt: TGCGCCAGCAGCTGGGGCGCCTACGAGCAGTACTTC